The 8 T cell receptor beta chains below all came from one sample that was sequenced in a study of blood T cell dynamics during melanoma immunotherapy. Time point reported: pre-treatment baseline. Produced via immunoSEQ multiplex PCR; TCRdb's table is partial and in-frame only. The data contain some 16,000 clones, over 65% of them singletons. The sample in question was blood, obtained from a patient treated with checkpoint blockade. The receptors shown here come from a human donor with melanoma.

The CDR3 here is CASSIRTSGYNEQFF. As DNA, the CDR3 is TGCGCCAGCAGCATACGGACTAGCGGATACAATGAGCAGTTCTTC. V usage is TRBV5-1 and J usage is TRBJ2-1; 10 nucleotides agree with TRBD2. The CDR3 length is 15 residues. Trimming at V came to 4 bases and at J to 4 bases, leaving 5 bases not matched to a gene. Germline V lookup: CDR1 SGHRS, CDR2 YFSETQ.

V is TRBV6-5 and J is TRBJ1-1, with D perhaps TRBD1 (5 bases). Germline V lookup: CDR1 MNHEY, CDR2 SVGAGI. Trimming took off 7 bases at V and 0 bases at J, with 12 bases between the two ends. The CDR3 covers 14 residues. CDR3 sequence: CASNPGTVNTEAFF. The CDR3 DNA reads as TGTGCCAGCAACCCCGGGACGGTGAACACTGAAGCTTTCTTT.

V usage is TRBV5-1 and J usage is TRBJ1-3, with D unresolved. The germline V gene has CDR1 SGHRS and CDR2 YFSETQ. This CDR3 is 15 amino acids long. V was cut by 0 bases and J by 0 bases, with 7 bases left in between. The CDR3 sequence is CASSLASPSGNTIYF. The DNA for the CDR3 is TGCGCCAGCAGCTTGGCCTCCCCCTCTGGAAACACCATATATTTT.

The chain employs TRBV2 and TRBJ2-5; 9 bases map to TRBD1. After removal of 1 base from V and 4 bases from J, the junction contained 10 bases not matched to a gene. There are 17 residues in the CDR3. In germline, CDR1 is SNHLY, CDR2 FYNNEI. The CDR3: CASSEDYVTGQGETQYF. CDR3 DNA sequence: TGTGCCAGCAGTGAAGATTACGTGACGGGACAGGGAGAGACCCAGTACTTC.

The gene calls are TRBV4-1 and TRBJ2-7, with 8 bases fitting TRBD2. The CDR3 extends over 16 amino acids. The V gene's germline CDR1 is MGHRA and CDR2 YSYEKL. With 4 bases clipped from V and 3 bases from J, the junction kept 11 bases outside the gene matches. CDR3 sequence: CASSLTFSGDFYEQYF. The CDR3 DNA reads TGCGCCAGCAGCCTCACCTTTAGCGGGGATTTCTACGAGCAGTACTTC.

The chain combines TRBV7-9 with TRBJ1-2; D remains ambiguous. The CDR3 is made up of 11 amino acids. The V end was cut by 1 base, the J end by 5 bases, with 2 bases between. CDR1 SEHNR and CDR2 FQNEAQ come from the germline V gene (reference sequence). Here the CDR3 reads CASSLEYGYTF. The CDR3 DNA reads as TGTGCCAGCAGCTTAGAATATGGCTACACCTTC.

The gene calls are TRBV9 and TRBJ2-3, with 12 positions matching TRBD1. Trimming took 1 base from V and 0 from J; bases not matched to a gene: 6. CDR1 is SGDLS, CDR2 YYNGEE, per germline. The CDR3 contains 18 residues. CDR3 residues: CASSVTGQGARSTDTQYF. CDR3 coding DNA: TGTGCCAGCAGCGTAACGGGACAGGGGGCTCGGAGCACAGATACGCAGTATTTT.

The chain links TRBV6-1 to TRBJ1-5, with 8 bases lining up with TRBD1. Germline CDR1 MNHNS, CDR2 SASEGT. This CDR3 spans 16 amino acids. V trimming: 3 bases; J trimming: 2 bases; junction bases outside the gene matches: 6. DNA of the CDR3: TGTGCCAGCAGTGACAGGACAGGGTGGGGCAATCAGCCCCAGCATTTT. It specifies CASSDRTGWGNQPQHF.